This T cell receptor beta chain is from a study of beta chain features in type 1 diabetes. With respect to this clone: What it recognizes is unknown.

Reverse transcription of all isolated RNA meant that expressed TCRB transcripts were sequenced. The data were produced by immunoSEQ multiplex PCR, yet TCRdb's version contains in-frame clones alone and is incomplete. Of hundreds of thousands of clones listed, around 15% are singletons. Points from the study as a whole: PCR might favor shorter templates, but any such skew would affect patients and controls equally.

J lost 0 bases, V lost 5 bases, and 5 bases had no gene match. The CDR3 is 15 amino acids. Germline CDR1 is MGHDK and CDR2 is SYGVNS. The genes are TRBV25-1 and TRBJ1-1; 8 bases are a match to TRBD1. The TCR comes from a man younger than 35 in good health. Sequenced sample: naive CD4+ T cells from blood. The CDR3 DNA reads TGTGCCAGCAGTATTATGGGACAGGTGAACACTGAAGCTTTCTTT. It specifies CASSIMGQVNTEAFF.